These 9 T cell receptor beta chains originate from one sample sequenced in a study of T cell responses to AZD1222 COVID-19 vaccine. Assay: immunoSEQ multiplex PCR; the TCRdb copy retains only in-frame clones and omits some. Of some 120,000 clones listed, approximately 88% are singletons. Here the sequenced sample was peripheral blood, taken 28 days after the second AZD1222 dose. The receptors were sampled from an adult who received the AZD1222 COVID-19 vaccine.

The chain uses TRBV28 and TRBJ2-2, with D unclear. Per germline, CDR1 MDHEN and CDR2 SYDVKM. The V end was cut by 7 bases, the J end by 7 bases, with 10 bases between. The CDR3 has 12 residues. The CDR3 spells CASNPPGGELFF. For the CDR3, the DNA is TGTGCCAGCAATCCCCCCGGCGGGGAGCTGTTTTTT.

In DNA, the CDR3 is TGTGCCAGCAGCTTAAATCACGGGGCAACTAATGAAAAACTGTTTTTT. As protein: CASSLNHGATNEKLFF. This sequence joins TRBV13 and TRBJ1-4; unclear D gene. The CDR3 is made up of 16 amino acids. Germline V gene data show CDR1 as PRHDT and CDR2 as FYEKMQ (reference sequence). The V and J ends lost 2 bases and 0 bases respectively, with 10 bases between them.

J is TRBJ2-4 and V is TRBV11-1; 8 bases line up with TRBD1. The V gene end was trimmed by 5 bases and the J gene end by 3 bases; junction bases not matched to a gene: 3. The CDR3 runs to 14 residues. Germline CDR1 is SGHAT and CDR2 is FQDESV (reference sequence). The CDR3 reads CASSPDRVKNIQYF. The DNA of the CDR3 is TGTGCCAGCAGCCCGGACAGGGTCAAAAACATTCAGTACTTC.

This chain joins TRBV27 and TRBJ1-5, with 10 bases that match TRBD1. V shed 6 bases and J 4 bases; nucleotides not matched to a gene: 3. The CDR3 totals 14 residues. CDR1 is MNHEY and CDR2 is SMNVEV in the germline V gene (reference sequence). DNA for the CDR3: TGTGCCAGCAGGCGGACAGGGGGTAATCAGCCCCAGCATTTT. Its translation is CASRRTGGNQPQHF.

The V gene is TRBV10-1, the J gene TRBJ1-5; D ambiguous. Looked up from germline, CDR1 is WNHNN and CDR2 is SYGVQD (reference sequence). This CDR3 has 13 residues. Trimming pared 3 bases from V and 4 bases from J, leaving 7 bases between. The CDR3: CASSDHLNQPQHF. The DNA for the CDR3 is TGCGCCAGCAGTGACCACCTTAATCAGCCCCAGCATTTT.

This chain joins TRBV6-5 and TRBJ2-5; 7 nucleotides line up with TRBD2. CDR1 and CDR2 from the germline V gene are MNHEY and SVGAGI. The CDR3 is 14 amino acids. The V segment lost 6 bases and the J segment 4 bases; nucleotides outside the gene matches: 8. The DNA for the CDR3 is TGTGCCAGCAGCTGGGGGGAGGGCACAGAGACCCAGTACTTC. It is translated as CASSWGEGTETQYF.

This rearrangement joins TRBV27 to TRBJ1-2; 9 bases are shared with TRBD1. The CDR3 totals 14 residues. With 6 bases clipped from V and 3 bases from J, the junction kept 5 bases outside the gene matches. Germline assignment: CDR1 MNHEY and CDR2 SMNVEV (reference sequence). The CDR3 DNA follows: TGTGCCAGCAGAGGGACAGGGTTAGACTATGGCTACACCTTC. Encoded protein: CASRGTGLDYGYTF.

The genes are TRBV28 and TRBJ2-7; no clear D. The CDR3 runs to 12 residues. Germline assignment: CDR1 MDHEN and CDR2 SYDVKM. With 6 bases removed from V and 2 bases from J, the gap between germline ends came to 8 bases. CDR3: CASRSWPYEQYF. In DNA form, the CDR3 reads TGTGCCAGCAGAAGTTGGCCCTACGAGCAGTACTTC.

The chain is built from TRBV7-9 and TRBJ2-1, with TRBD1 as a possible D gene (5 bases). This CDR3 contains 14 residues. Germline lookup yields CDR1 SEHNR and CDR2 FQNEAQ (reference sequence). V lost 1 base and J lost 7, with 11 bases in between. CDR3 nucleotides: TGTGCCAGCAGCTTAGGGTTGGGGCTGAATGAGCAGTTCTTC. This sequence encodes CASSLGLGLNEQFF.